Shown below are 21 T cell receptor beta chains from a single sample sequenced in a study of blood T cell repertoires in COVID-19. Clones were sequenced by immunoSEQ multiplex PCR, and TCRdb holds only the in-frame ones, with some missing. The data show about 200,000 clones, roughly 86% seen once. The sequenced sample was peripheral blood. The receptors stem from a man aged 55 to 70 with acute or convalescent COVID-19.

The gene calls are TRBV19 and TRBJ2-7; 9 nucleotides match TRBD1. The CDR3 runs to 15 residues. In germline, CDR1 is LNHDA, CDR2 SQIVND (reference sequence). V dropped 5 bases and J dropped 2; count of bases not matched to a gene: 7. This CDR3 is CASSPRTGATYEQYF. The CDR3 DNA reads TGTGCCAGTAGTCCACGGACAGGGGCGACCTACGAGCAGTACTTC.

The CDR3 reads CASSLSTGREVGAFF. In nucleotides, the CDR3 is TGTGCCAGCTCACTATCGACAGGGCGAGAGGTGGGGGCTTTCTTT. This chain connects TRBV18 to TRBJ1-1; 7 bases match TRBD1. The germline V gene has CDR1 KGHSH and CDR2 LQKENI. CDR3 size: 15 residues. V was pared by 4 bases and J by 11 bases, with 16 bases of the junction left unmatched.

The gene calls are TRBV27 and TRBJ2-2; D gene ambiguous. The germline CDR1 and CDR2 sequences are MNHEY and SMNVEV (reference sequence). CDR3 size: 14 residues. V was shortened by 5 bases and J by 0 bases, with 7 bases between the two germline ends. CDR3 amino acids: CASSLQANTGELFF. The CDR3 DNA reads as TGTGCCAGCAGTCTCCAGGCGAACACCGGGGAGCTGTTTTTT.

The chain recombines TRBV5-1 with TRBJ2-5, with 13 bases identical to TRBD2. Germline V CDR1 and CDR2: SGHRS, YFSETQ. J lost 5 bases, V lost 7 bases, and 5 bases had no gene match. This CDR3 has 14 amino acids. CDR3 coding DNA: TGCGCCAGCGGGGGACTAGCGGGGAGGGAGACCCAGTACTTC. It translates to CASGGLAGRETQYF. Drawing the rest from reference TRBV5-1 and TRBJ2-5, the complete variable domain is KAGVTQTPRYLIKTRGQQVTLSCSPISGHRSVSWYQQTPGQGLQFLFEYFSETQRNKGNFPGRFSGRQFSNSRSEMNVSTLELGDSALYLCASGGLAGRETQYFGPGTRLLVL.

The sample holds a few counts of this clone. The chain joins TRBV5-1 to TRBJ1-6; 8 bases map to TRBD1. The germline V gene encodes CDR1 SGHRS and CDR2 YFSETQ. Losses at the gene ends were 4 bases for V and 7 bases for J; bases not matched to a gene: 7. The CDR3 length is 15 residues. This chain's CDR3 is CASSVAGGENSPLHF. The DNA of the CDR3 is TGCGCCAGCAGCGTAGCAGGGGGCGAAAATTCACCCCTCCACTTT.

The count of this clone is one. The chain combines TRBV7-6 with TRBJ2-6; D may be TRBD2 (5 bases). V lost 4 bases and J lost 0, with 13 bases in between. CDR1 SGHVS and CDR2 FNYEAQ come from the germline V gene. The CDR3 spans 17 residues. CDR3: CASSSGRDFSGANVLTF. In nucleotides, the CDR3 is TGTGCCAGCAGCTCCGGACGGGATTTCTCTGGGGCCAACGTCCTGACTTTC.

The chain employs TRBV2 and TRBJ2-7, with 7 bases that match TRBD1. The V segment lost 2 bases and the J segment 2 bases; nucleotides outside the gene matches: 6. The germline V gene has CDR1 SNHLY and CDR2 FYNNEI. CDR3 length: 15 amino acids. The CDR3: CASSERQGPAYEQYF. CDR3 in DNA: TGTGCCAGCAGTGAAAGACAGGGACCTGCCTACGAGCAGTACTTC.

V usage is TRBV2 and J usage is TRBJ2-3; no definite D call. Germline V gives CDR1 SNHLY, CDR2 FYNNEI. This CDR3 region has 14 residues. Trimming left V 7 bases short and J 2 bases short, with 13 bases between. Here the CDR3 DNA reads TGTGCCAGCACCCGCCGCATCTACACAGATACGCAGTATTTT. This gives the protein CASTRRIYTDTQYF.

The chain is built from TRBV27 and TRBJ1-4; D unresolved. Germline values: CDR1 MNHEY, CDR2 SMNVEV (reference sequence). This CDR3 has 15 amino acids. V was trimmed by 7 bases and J by 5 bases, leaving 17 bases between them. This CDR3 is CASTPSGSYNEKLFF. CDR3 DNA sequence: TGTGCCAGCACCCCTTCGGGTAGCTACAATGAAAAACTGTTTTTT.

The chain uses TRBV5-4 and TRBJ1-4; 8 bases fit TRBD1. J was trimmed by 5 bases and V by 4 bases; bases with no gene match: 7. The CDR3 spans 15 residues. CDR1 is SGHNT, CDR2 YYREEE, per germline (reference sequence). In nucleotides, the CDR3 is TGTGCCAGCAGCCAAAAGACAGGGGAAAATGAAAAACTGTTTTTT. Translating gives CASSQKTGENEKLFF.

The V and J genes are TRBV18 and TRBJ1-1, with 7 bases fitting TRBD1. The J segment lost 0 bases and the V segment lost 4 bases, leaving 5 bases of the junction unmatched. The CDR3 is 15 residues long. CDR1 and CDR2 (germline): KGHSH, LQKENI. The CDR3 region has the DNA TGTGCCAGCTCACTACAGGGGTATATGAACACTGAAGCTTTCTTT. Translation: CASSLQGYMNTEAFF.

This clone showed up just once. The genes are TRBV25-1 and TRBJ1-3; a weak D match, TRBD1 (6 bases). In germline, CDR1 is MGHDK, CDR2 SYGVNS. This CDR3 region has 16 residues. The V and J ends lost 8 bases and 1 base respectively, with 18 bases between them. The chain's CDR3 is CASRSGHEISGNTIYF. As DNA, the CDR3 is TGTGCCAGCCGCTCGGGACACGAAATATCTGGAAACACCATATATTTT.

The genes are TRBV7-2 and TRBJ1-5; 7 bases agree with TRBD1. CDR3 length: 15 residues. Per the germline V gene, CDR1 is SGHTA and CDR2 is FQGNSA. V trimming: 5 bases; J trimming: 2 bases; junction bases outside the gene matches: 6. CDR3 sequence (DNA): TGTGCCAGCAGCCCCCAGGGACAGCGCAATCAGCCCCAGCATTTT. Translating it yields CASSPQGQRNQPQHF.

The CDR3: CASSEIPGQVVNTEAFF. The DNA for the CDR3 is TGTGCCAGCAGTGAAATCCCCGGACAGGTTGTGAACACTGAAGCTTTCTTT. The chain combines TRBV6-1 with TRBJ1-1; TRBD1 aligns across 7 bases. This CDR3 has 17 amino acids. The germline CDR1 and CDR2 sequences are MNHNS and SASEGT. V shed 2 bases, J shed 0 bases, and the junction held 9 bases outside the gene matches.

The chain joins TRBV3-1 (or the pseudogene TRBV3-2) to TRBJ1-6; TRBD1 matches at 7 bases. The CDR3 runs to 16 residues. V dropped 2 bases and J dropped 7; count of bases not matched to a gene: 8. Per germline, CDR1 LGHDT and CDR2 YNNKEL (reference sequence). The CDR3 loop is CASSQWGQGGNSPLHF. The CDR3 DNA reads as TGTGCCAGCAGCCAATGGGGCCAGGGGGGAAATTCACCCCTCCACTTT.

The rearrangement uses TRBV6-5 and TRBJ1-6, with TRBD1 matching over 7 bases. V dropped 4 bases and J dropped 13; count of bases not matched to a gene: 13. CDR1 is MNHEY and CDR2 is SVGAGI in the germline V gene. The CDR3 length is 15 residues. The DNA for the CDR3 is TGTGCCAGCAGTTCTGGCCGACAGGGAAGCTTCCCCCTCCACTTT. Protein: CASSSGRQGSFPLHF.

In its sample, this clone was seen once. Within the sample, other DNA sequences also encode this same CDR3. This chain connects TRBV9 to TRBJ1-5, with a weak D call TRBD1 (5 bases). V was cut by 1 base and J by 2 bases, with 10 bases left in between. The CDR3 runs 15 residues. In germline, CDR1 is SGDLS, CDR2 YYNGEE. The CDR3 DNA is TGTGCCAGCAGCGTATCGGGGGAGGGCAATCAGCCCCAGCATTTT. Residues: CASSVSGEGNQPQHF.

This chain connects TRBV5-5 to TRBJ1-6; 9 bases match TRBD1. From germline, CDR1 is SGHKS and CDR2 YYEKEE (reference sequence). This CDR3 is built from 18 residues. The ends lost 3 bases at V and 5 bases at J; junction bases unmatched: 12. The CDR3 loop is CASSSGFRDRVHNSPLHF. As DNA, the CDR3 is TGTGCCAGCAGCTCAGGCTTCCGGGACAGGGTCCATAATTCACCCCTCCACTTT.

The chain recombines TRBV5-1 with TRBJ2-5; 9 nucleotides align to TRBD1. The CDR3 runs to 14 residues. V was clipped by 4 bases and J by 3 bases; unmatched bases: 4. Germline V gives CDR1 SGHRS, CDR2 YFSETQ. CDR3: CASSKDRGEETQYF. CDR3 DNA sequence: TGCGCCAGCAGCAAGGACAGGGGCGAAGAGACCCAGTACTTC. The complete variable domain, with remaining parts taken from reference TRBV5-1 and TRBJ2-5, reads KAGVTQTPRYLIKTRGQQVTLSCSPISGHRSVSWYQQTPGQGLQFLFEYFSETQRNKGNFPGRFSGRQFSNSRSEMNVSTLELGDSALYLCASSKDRGEETQYFGPGTRLLVL.

This rearrangement joins TRBV14 to TRBJ1-4, with unresolved D. CDR1 is SGHDN and CDR2 is FVKESK in the germline V gene. V shed 3 bases and J shed 12 bases, with 8 bases lying between them. CDR3 length equals 11 residues. DNA for the CDR3: TGTGCCAGCAGCCAGCGGAGGGAACTGTTTTTT. Its translation: CASSQRRELFF.

The J gene is TRBJ2-5, the V gene TRBV28; 7 nucleotides line up with TRBD2. The V segment lost 6 bases and the J segment 4 bases; nucleotides outside the gene matches: 11. The germline V gene encodes CDR1 MDHEN and CDR2 SYDVKM. CDR3 length: 15 residues. Here the CDR3 DNA reads TGTGCCAGCAGCCCATCGGGGGGTACAGGAGAGACCCAGTACTTC. It yields the protein CASSPSGGTGETQYF. The full variable domain, rest sourced from reference TRBV28 and TRBJ2-5, is DVKVTQSSRYLVKRTGEKVFLECVQDMDHENMFWYRQDPGLGLRLIYFSYDVKMKEKGDIPEGYSVSREKKERFSLILESASTNQTSMYLCASSPSGGTGETQYFGPGTRLLVL.